This TCR beta chain was observed in a study of response to subunit inactivated influenza vaccine. The table lists this clonotype with many counts. The antigen remains unidentified. TCRdb itself ran the RT-PCR reads through MiXCR, one entry per CDR3 protein. The sample lists about 520,000 distinct CDR3 sequences, 6.5% to 8% occurring once. Whole-study findings and limits: That few new T cells are recruited by each seasonal influenza vaccination was the authors' suggestion.

The sample consisted of PBMCs from blood, taken less than 30 months after vaccination. The sequence was collected from a man aged 50-75 years who received an inactivated influenza vaccine.

The CDR3 nucleotides read TGTGCCAGCAGCCCCCGGCGGGAGGGGTACAATGAGCAGTTCTTC. Amino acids: CASSPRREGYNEQFF. This rearrangement joins TRBV7-2 to TRBJ2-1; 9 bases are shared with TRBD2. Unmatched junction bases numbered 6, after V lost 5 bases and J lost 4 bases. This CDR3 spans 15 amino acids. Germline values: CDR1 SGHTA, CDR2 FQGNSA.